A selection of T cell receptor beta chains follows, all from one sample in a study of blood T cell repertoires in COVID-19. This table comes from immunoSEQ multiplex PCR, and its TCRdb copy is limited to in-frame clones, with some not included. The table lists about 140,000 clones, roughly 85% of them singletons. The sequenced sample consisted of peripheral blood. The receptors originated from a human donor in a cohort sampled during active COVID-19. Both conserved end residues are part of each CDR3. The D gene is left open where the match is weak. Only part of the rows carry a size: once, few, many, or a class if the clone is expanded.

CDR3 length,clone size,J gene,V gene,D gene,CDR3 DNA,CDR3 protein
18,.,TRBJ2-7,TRBV3-1/TRBV3-2,.,TGTGCCAGCAGCCAAGAGCGGAGGACAGTCCGAACTCTCTACGAGCAGTACTTC,CASSQERRTVRTLYEQYF
16,.,TRBJ1-4,TRBV19,TRBD1,TGTGCCAGTAACCGTCCGGGACAGGGACGACGCGAAAAACTGTTTTTT,CASNRPGQGRREKLFF
15,.,TRBJ1-1,TRBV18,TRBD1,TGTGCCAGCTCACGGGACAGCGCCCCTGACACTGAAGCTTTCTTT,CASSRDSAPDTEAFF
17,.,TRBJ1-1,TRBV5-1,TRBD1,TGCGCCAGCAGCCTGGGGACAGGGGGGAATTTGAACACTGAAGCTTTCTTT,CASSLGTGGNLNTEAFF
15,once,TRBJ1-2,TRBV24-1,.,TGTGCCACCAGTGATCGATCTACAGGGAACTATGGCTACACCTTC,CATSDRSTGNYGYTF
15,.,TRBJ2-3,TRBV7-3,.,TGTGCCAGCAGCCCGTTCCCGGGTAGCACAGATACGCAGTATTTT,CASSPFPGSTDTQYF
15,.,TRBJ2-7,TRBV4-1,TRBD1,TGCGCCAGCAGCCAACCCGGACAGGTAACCTACGAGCAGTACTTC,CASSQPGQVTYEQYF
13,once,TRBJ2-7,TRBV6-2/TRBV6-3,TRBD1,TGTGCCAGCAGTTACGACAGGGTCTACGAGCAGTACTTC,CASSYDRVYEQYF
16,.,TRBJ1-4,TRBV13,TRBD1,TGTGCCAGCAGCTCCGCCTCGGGACAGAGAAATGAAAAACTGTTTTTT,CASSSASGQRNEKLFF
15,few,TRBJ2-2,TRBV11-2,.,TGTGCCAGCAGCTTAGCTAGCGCGAACACCGGGGAGCTGTTTTTT,CASSLASANTGELFF
15,.,TRBJ1-1,TRBV5-4,.,TGTGCCAGCAGCTCGGCAGGGTATTGGCACACTGAAGCTTTCTTT,CASSSAGYWHTEAFF
17,.,TRBJ1-2,TRBV7-6,TRBD1,TGTGCCAGCAGCAACCGGGACAGGCGTCCTAATGACTATGGCTACACCTTC,CASSNRDRRPNDYGYTF
18,once,TRBJ2-5,TRBV13,TRBD2,TGTGCCAGCAGCTTTGGCGGGAGGGCCAACTGGGAACAAGAGACCCAGTACTTC,CASSFGGRANWEQETQYF
17,.,TRBJ2-3,TRBV3-1/TRBV3-2,TRBD2,TGTGCCAGCAGCTTCTACATCTCGCGGGGGGCCGGGGATACGCAGTATTTT,CASSFYISRGAGDTQYF
15,few,TRBJ1-5,TRBV19,.,TGTGCCAGTAGTAAGACAGTTCAGGGCAATCAGCCCCAGCATTTT,CASSKTVQGNQPQHF
15,.,TRBJ2-7,TRBV7-6,.,TGTGCCAGCAGCTTAAGGGCAGGGAAGGGAGGCGAGCAGTACTTC,CASSLRAGKGGEQYF
15,once,TRBJ2-3,TRBV5-1,TRBD2,TGCGCCAGCAGCTTGGGGGCTAGCGGGACAGATACGCAGTATTTT,CASSLGASGTDTQYF
14,few,TRBJ2-2,TRBV14,.,TGTGCCAGCAGCCCCTCCAGGGGTCTCGGGGAGCTGTTTTTT,CASSPSRGLGELFF
15,.,TRBJ2-3,TRBV30,TRBD2,TGTGCCTGGAGAGGCGGGGGACCGAGCACAGATACGCAGTATTTT,CAWRGGGPSTDTQYF
15,.,TRBJ2-2,TRBV7-9,.,TGTGCCAGCAGCCTAAGACAAACCAACACCGGGGAGCTGTTTTTT,CASSLRQTNTGELFF
14,.,TRBJ2-7,TRBV6-5,TRBD2,TGTGCCAGCAGTTACTCGGGACTAGCGGGGGAGCAGTACTTC,CASSYSGLAGEQYF
15,.,TRBJ1-6,TRBV5-5,.,TGTGCCAGCAGCTTGGAGGGACTGACTAATTCACCCCTCCACTTT,CASSLEGLTNSPLHF
14,.,TRBJ2-1,TRBV29-1,TRBD1,TGCAGCGTTGGGGCAGGGGGCTACACCAATGAGCAGTTCTTC,CSVGAGGYTNEQFF
20,.,TRBJ1-6,TRBV7-6,.,TGTGCCAGCAGCTTAGATGAGTGGTCTGGCGGGTTTAGGGGGACTTCACCCCTCCACTTT,CASSLDEWSGGFRGTSPLHF
14,few,TRBJ1-5,TRBV2,.,TGTGCCAGCAGTCGGACACTGGTATATCAGCCCCAGCATTTT,CASSRTLVYQPQHF
13,few,TRBJ2-3,TRBV28,.,TGTGCCAGCAGTTCCCCGTTCACAGATACGCAGTATTTT,CASSSPFTDTQYF
15,.,TRBJ2-7,TRBV19,TRBD1,TGTGCCAGTAGTTTAACAGGGGGCGGAATCTACGAGCAGTACTTC,CASSLTGGGIYEQYF
13,once,TRBJ2-7,TRBV12-3/TRBV12-4,.,TGTGCCAGCAGTTTTATGGAGGGGAGCGAGCAGTACTTC,CASSFMEGSEQYF
13,.,TRBJ1-1,TRBV23-1,TRBD1,TGCGCCAGCAGTCCAAGGACAGGGGGCCAAGCTTTCTTT,CASSPRTGGQAFF
14,few,TRBJ2-7,TRBV7-9,TRBD1,TGTGCCAGCAGCTTGGGACAGGGACAAGACGAGCAGTACTTC,CASSLGQGQDEQYF
15,.,TRBJ2-5,TRBV29-1,TRBD2,TGCAGCGTCAGGACTAGCGGGGGGGCAGGAGAGACCCAGTACTTC,CSVRTSGGAGETQYF
16,.,TRBJ2-1,TRBV11-3,.,TGTGCCAGCAGCCCACCAATTGCGGGTGGCGGGAATGAGCAGTTCTTC,CASSPPIAGGGNEQFF
14,.,TRBJ2-1,TRBV7-6,TRBD1,TGTGCCAGCAGCTATAGACAGGGTGGGGATGAGCAGTTCTTC,CASSYRQGGDEQFF
17,.,TRBJ2-1,TRBV5-4,TRBD2,TGTGCCAGCAGCTTGGTTGGTAGCGGGGGCACCTACAATGAGCAGTTCTTC,CASSLVGSGGTYNEQFF
14,.,TRBJ1-2,TRBV3-1/TRBV3-2,.,TGTGCCAGCAGCCAAGATAGCAGGGGCTATGGCTACACCTTC,CASSQDSRGYGYTF
14,few,TRBJ2-2,TRBV9,.,TGTGCCAGCAGCGGAAGACAGGTCACCGGGGAGCTGTTTTTT,CASSGRQVTGELFF